The 22 T cell receptor beta chains reported below all come from one sample, sequenced in a study of shared clonotypes between healthy human individuals. The method was immunoSEQ multiplex PCR; TCRdb's version includes in-frame clones alone and lacks a portion of them. There are 2 million to 2.5 million clones in the sample; 92% occur only once, and approximately 0.41% lies in the top ten. Sequenced input: naive CD4+ T cells from PBMCs. Indicated subset: CD45RA+ positively selected. The source of these receptors is a man younger than 35 in good health. Some clones in this sample may be carry-over from other donors' samples.

The gene calls are TRBV5-1 and TRBJ1-4, with D maybe TRBD1 (5 bases). The CDR3 covers 16 residues. Trimming removed 4 bases from V and 4 bases from J, with 17 bases in between. Germline V CDR1 and CDR2: SGHRS, YFSETQ. The CDR3 nucleotides are TGCGCCAGCAGCCTTCCAACAGGATCCAATAATGAAAAACTGTTTTTT. Protein sequence: CASSLPTGSNNEKLFF.

The gene calls are TRBV6-1 and TRBJ1-5; weak D call: TRBD1 (6 bases). This CDR3 is built from 15 residues. Germline lookup yields CDR1 MNHNS and CDR2 SASEGT. With 6 bases removed from V and 5 bases from J, the gap between germline ends came to 17 bases. The CDR3 DNA reads as TGTGCCAGCAGCTCCGACAGGAAGCGACATCAGCCCCAGCATTTT. This sequence encodes CASSSDRKRHQPQHF.

The chain joins TRBV5-5 to TRBJ2-7, with 12 positions matching TRBD1. Germline assignment: CDR1 SGHKS and CDR2 YYEKEE (reference sequence). The CDR3 loop spans 16 amino acids. Losses at the gene ends were 4 bases for V and 5 bases for J; bases not matched to a gene: 10. This chain's CDR3 is CASSISRDRGLDEQYF. The CDR3 nucleotides are TGTGCCAGCAGCATCTCCCGGGACAGGGGGCTCGACGAGCAGTACTTC.

The rearrangement uses TRBV19 and TRBJ1-4; 8 positions match TRBD1. The CDR3 is 17 amino acids. V dropped 4 bases and J dropped 7; count of bases not matched to a gene: 14. The V gene's germline CDR1 is LNHDA and CDR2 SQIVND (reference sequence). The CDR3 is CASSTTTGQGGGEKLFF. In nucleotides, the CDR3 is TGTGCCAGTAGTACCACTACCGGACAGGGAGGTGGTGAAAAACTGTTTTTT. Full variable domain (missing parts from reference TRBV19 and TRBJ1-4): DGGITQSPKYLFRKEGQNVTLSCEQNLNHDAMYWYRQDPGQGLRLIYYSQIVNDFQKGDIAEGYSVSREKKESFPLTVTSAQKNPTAFYLCASSTTTGQGGGEKLFFGSGTQLSVL.

The chain couples TRBV5-8 to TRBJ2-6, with TRBD2 as a possible D gene (5 bases). The V gene's germline CDR1 is SGHTS and CDR2 YDEGEE. With 0 bases removed from V and 4 bases from J, the gap between germline ends came to 14 bases. The CDR3 has 17 residues. The CDR3 DNA reads TGTGCCAGCAGCTTGGGTGTGGACCTAGCAGGGGCCAACGTCCTGACTTTC. Protein product: CASSLGVDLAGANVLTF. Drawing the rest from reference TRBV5-8 and TRBJ2-6, the complete variable domain is EAGVTQSPTHLIKTRGQQATLRCSPISGHTSVYWYQQALGLGLQFLLWYDEGEERNRGNFPPRFSGRQFPNYSSELNVNALELEDSALYLCASSLGVDLAGANVLTFGAGSRLTVL.

The V gene is TRBV18, the J gene TRBJ1-2; D is unresolved. V was cut by 3 bases and J by 8 bases, with 13 bases left in between. The CDR3 is made up of 13 amino acids. Germline assignment: CDR1 KGHSH and CDR2 LQKENI. The CDR3 region has the DNA TGTGCCAGCTCACCGGAGGACCGGTACGGCTACACCTTC. Translation: CASSPEDRYGYTF.

This sequence joins TRBV4-2 and TRBJ2-7, with TRBD2 matching 14 bases. J gave up 4 bases and V 4 bases, and 9 bases lay outside the gene matches. Germline V CDR1 and CDR2: LGHNA, YNFKEQ. This CDR3 spans 17 amino acids. This CDR3 reads CASSRRLAGGPLYEQYF. The CDR3 DNA reads as TGTGCCAGCAGCCGCCGACTAGCGGGAGGGCCTTTGTACGAGCAGTACTTC.

The chain links TRBV19 to TRBJ1-1; the D gene is possibly TRBD1 (6 bases). CDR1 and CDR2 (germline): LNHDA, SQIVND (reference sequence). Trimming took off 7 bases at V and 4 bases at J, with 16 bases between the two ends. This CDR3 region has 14 residues. Here the CDR3 DNA reads TGTGCCAGTACGATACAGGGTGGAGTCACTGAAGCTTTCTTT. Translation: CASTIQGGVTEAFF. Together with reference TRBV19 and TRBJ1-1, the CDR3 gives the full variable domain: DGGITQSPKYLFRKEGQNVTLSCEQNLNHDAMYWYRQDPGQGLRLIYYSQIVNDFQKGDIAEGYSVSREKKESFPLTVTSAQKNPTAFYLCASTIQGGVTEAFFGQGTRLTVV.

The chain carries TRBV12-1 and TRBJ1-5; TRBD1, the table's D call, lacks a check against the DNA. TRBV12-1 is a pseudogene. The CDR3 runs to 17 residues. For the CDR3, the DNA is TGTGCCAGCATGGGGCCACGGGCAGGCGGCAGCAATCAGCCCCAGCATTTT. Residues: CASMGPRAGGSNQPQHF.

The V call is TRBV18, the J call TRBJ2-1; D remains ambiguous. V was cut by 1 base and J by 0 bases, with 7 bases left in between. The CDR3 totals 15 residues. Germline CDR1 is KGHSH and CDR2 is LQKENI. CDR3 sequence: CASSPQAYSYNEQFF. In nucleotides, the CDR3 is TGTGCCAGCTCACCACAGGCCTACTCCTACAATGAGCAGTTCTTC.

The chain uses TRBV6-1 and TRBJ1-2; perhaps TRBD1 as D (6 bases). Per germline, CDR1 MNHNS and CDR2 SASEGT. V was trimmed by 8 bases and J by 8 bases, leaving 15 bases between them. This CDR3 region has 12 residues. This CDR3 is CASSWGAGGYTF. DNA of the CDR3: TGTGCCAGCTCCTGGGGGGCCGGGGGCTACACCTTC.

This chain joins TRBV7-9 and TRBJ1-2; the match to TRBD1 covers 7 bases. The V and J ends lost 6 bases and 6 bases, in that order; junction bases with no gene match: 16. Germline lookup yields CDR1 SEHNR and CDR2 FQNEAQ (reference sequence). The CDR3 has 16 amino acids. CDR3 in amino acids: CASSWKGAPQGDGYTF. CDR3 bases: TGTGCCAGCAGTTGGAAGGGGGCGCCCCAAGGCGATGGCTACACCTTC.

The gene calls are TRBV28 and TRBJ1-1; possibly TRBD1 for D (6 bases). CDR1 is MDHEN and CDR2 is SYDVKM in the germline V gene. The V end lost 2 bases, the J end lost 3 bases, and 16 bases lay between the germline ends. The CDR3 runs to 16 residues. The CDR3 DNA reads as TGTGCCAGCAGTTTAGGGAGATGGGGGCTGGACACTGAAGCTTTCTTT. Its translation: CASSLGRWGLDTEAFF.

V is TRBV15 and J is TRBJ1-1; the D is unclear. The germline V gene encodes CDR1 LNHNV and CDR2 YYDKDF (reference sequence). The V and J ends lost 0 bases and 6 bases respectively, with 8 bases between them. The CDR3 consists of 13 residues. The chain's CDR3 is CATSRDGWAEAFF. As DNA, the CDR3 is TGTGCCACCAGCAGAGATGGGTGGGCTGAAGCTTTCTTT.

The V gene is TRBV15, the J gene TRBJ1-2; D is ambiguous. Germline V gene sequence: CDR1 LNHNV, CDR2 YYDKDF (reference sequence). The CDR3 runs to 15 residues. Trimming took off 0 bases at V and 4 bases at J, with 12 bases between the two ends. The CDR3 loop reads CATSREEGSAYGYTF. The CDR3 nucleotides read TGTGCCACCAGCAGAGAAGAAGGGAGTGCCTATGGCTACACCTTC.

The rearrangement uses TRBV9 and TRBJ2-1; 9 bases align to TRBD1. V was pared by 4 bases and J by 8 bases, with 7 bases of the junction left unmatched. The germline gives CDR1 SGDLS, CDR2 YYNGEE. The CDR3 has 14 amino acids. CDR3 residues: CASSPRTGEHEQFF. The CDR3 DNA reads as TGTGCCAGCAGCCCACGGACAGGGGAGCATGAGCAGTTCTTC.

This chain uses TRBV7-9 with TRBJ2-7; D possibly uses TRBD1 or TRBD2 (6 bases each). The germline gives CDR1 SEHNR, CDR2 FQNEAQ (reference sequence). The CDR3 totals 14 residues. Trimming removed 5 bases from V and 2 bases from J, with 13 bases in between. The DNA of the CDR3 is TGTGCCAGCAGCCGGTCGGGGGCAACCTACGAGCAGTACTTC. Amino acid sequence: CASSRSGATYEQYF.

V and J are TRBV5-8 and TRBJ1-1, with no clear D. CDR1 and CDR2 (germline): SGHTS, YDEGEE. V was clipped by 0 bases and J by 1 base, with 7 bases between them. The CDR3 length is 14 residues. DNA for the CDR3: TGTGCCAGCAGCTTGGGGACTGGGAACACTGAAGCTTTCTTT. It is translated as CASSLGTGNTEAFF.

This sequence joins TRBV5-4 and TRBJ1-2, with D perhaps matching TRBD1 (6 bases). This CDR3 is 16 amino acids long. The V end was cut by 3 bases, the J end by 3 bases, with 18 bases between. Germline values: CDR1 SGHNT, CDR2 YYREEE (reference sequence). The chain's CDR3 is CASSSRGGLLHYGYTF. The CDR3 DNA reads TGTGCCAGCAGCTCCCGAGGGGGGTTACTACACTATGGCTACACCTTC. Complete variable domain (other parts from reference TRBV5-4 and TRBJ1-2): ETGVTQSPTHLIKTRGQQVTLRCSSQSGHNTVSWYQQALGQGPQFIFQYYREEENGRGNFPPRFSGLQFPNYSSELNVNALELDDSALYLCASSSRGGLLHYGYTFGSGTRLTVV.

V and J are TRBV4-1 and TRBJ2-7; 9 bases match TRBD2. Per germline, CDR1 MGHRA and CDR2 YSYEKL. The CDR3 extends over 16 amino acids. V lost 2 bases, J lost 2 bases, and 7 bases stayed unmatched. CDR3 sequence: CASSQSTSGGAYEQYF. CDR3 nucleotides: TGCGCCAGCAGCCAATCGACTAGCGGAGGGGCCTACGAGCAGTACTTC.

The chain carries TRBV6-1 and TRBJ2-1; TRBD2 might be the D (6 bases). V lost 8 bases, J lost 3 bases, and 11 bases lay in between. Germline lookup yields CDR1 MNHNS and CDR2 SASEGT. The CDR3 extends over 13 amino acids. The CDR3 DNA is TGTGCCAGCCGGGACTTCCTCTACAATGAGCAGTTCTTC. Amino acid sequence: CASRDFLYNEQFF.

The genes are TRBV9 and TRBJ2-2; unclear D gene. CDR1 is SGDLS, CDR2 YYNGEE, per germline. Trimming pared 4 bases from V and 3 bases from J, leaving 13 bases between. CDR3 length: 15 residues. The CDR3 loop is CASSTALFDTGELFF. The CDR3, as DNA: TGTGCCAGCAGCACAGCGTTGTTTGACACCGGGGAGCTGTTTTTT.